A selection of T cell receptor beta chains follows, all from one sample in a study of cytomegalovirus exposure and HLA in healthy donors. Sequenced by immunoSEQ multiplex PCR; TCRdb stores in-frame clones only, minus some. The sample table sets out about 140,000 clones. The material sequenced was PBMCs. Receptors originate from a male donor in good health and CMV-seronegative. Each CDR3 is given with its conserved first and last residue. A D gene is named only where the DNA matches it firmly.

V,length,J,D,DNA,CDR3
TRBV27,12,TRBJ2-7,-,TGTGCCAGCAGTTCTACCCAGGTCGAGCAGTACTTC,CASSSTQVEQYF
TRBV5-1,13,TRBJ1-1,-,TGCGCCAGCAGCTTGGACGGGGACACTGAAGCTTTCTTT,CASSLDGDTEAFF
TRBV19,16,TRBJ2-1,TRBD2,TGTGCCAGTAGTATCCGGGTAGCGGGGGGGTGGAATGAGCAGTTCTTC,CASSIRVAGGWNEQFF
TRBV30,15,TRBJ1-1,TRBD1,TGTGCCTGGAGTCCTCGGACAGGGAAAACAACTGAAGCTTTCTTT,CAWSPRTGKTTEAFF
TRBV5-1,14,TRBJ2-1,TRBD2,TGCGCCAGCAGCGGGGAGGGGACCTACAATGAGCAGTTCTTC,CASSGEGTYNEQFF
TRBV11-2,16,TRBJ1-2,TRBD1,TGTGCCAGCAGCTTGCTAAAGTCCGGGACAGGGGTTGGCTACACCTTC,CASSLLKSGTGVGYTF
TRBV18,13,TRBJ1-2,-,TGTGCCAGCTCACCGACGACGGGATATGGCTACACCTTC,CASSPTTGYGYTF
TRBV27,13,TRBJ1-2,-,TGTGCCAGCAGTTTAAGAGGGAGCTATGGCTACACCTTC,CASSLRGSYGYTF
TRBV21-1,15,TRBJ2-7,-,TGTGCCAGCAGCCCCTGGGACAGGGGGTCCTACGAGCAGTACTTC,CASSPWDRGSYEQYF
TRBV9,13,TRBJ2-3,-,TGTGCCAGCAGCGTTTTCACGGCAGATACGCAGTATTTT,CASSVFTADTQYF